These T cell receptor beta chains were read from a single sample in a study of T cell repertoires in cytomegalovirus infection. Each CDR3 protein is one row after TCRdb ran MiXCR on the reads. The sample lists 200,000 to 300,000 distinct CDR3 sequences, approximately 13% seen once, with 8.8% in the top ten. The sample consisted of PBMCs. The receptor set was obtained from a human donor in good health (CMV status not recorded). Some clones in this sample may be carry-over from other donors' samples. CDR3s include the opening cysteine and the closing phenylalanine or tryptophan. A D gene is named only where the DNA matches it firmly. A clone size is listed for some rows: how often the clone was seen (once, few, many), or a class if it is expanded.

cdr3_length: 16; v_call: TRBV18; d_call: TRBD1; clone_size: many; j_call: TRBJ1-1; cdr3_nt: TGTGCCAGCTCAACCAATCCGGGACAGCGGAACACTGAAGCTTTCTTT; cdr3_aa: CASSTNPGQRNTEAFF
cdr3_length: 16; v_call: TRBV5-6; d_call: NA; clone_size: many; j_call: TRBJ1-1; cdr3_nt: TGTGCCAGCAGCAAAGACGGTTTCCTGGAGGGCACTGAAGCTTTCTTT; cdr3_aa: CASSKDGFLEGTEAFF
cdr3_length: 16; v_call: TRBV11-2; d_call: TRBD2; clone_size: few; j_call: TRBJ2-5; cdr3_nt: TGTGCCAGCAGCTTAGAGGGGCGGGAGACCCCAGAGACCCAGTACTTC; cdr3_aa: CASSLEGRETPETQYF
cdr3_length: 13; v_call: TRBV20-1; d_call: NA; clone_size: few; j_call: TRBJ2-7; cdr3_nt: TGCAGTGCTATTCCGGGGCAGTCCTACGAGCAGTACTTC; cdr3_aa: CSAIPGQSYEQYF
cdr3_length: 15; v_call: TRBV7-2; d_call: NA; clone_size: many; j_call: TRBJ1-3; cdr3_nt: TGTGCCAGCAGCCCACAGGTTATCTCTGGAAACACCATATATTTT; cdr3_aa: CASSPQVISGNTIYF
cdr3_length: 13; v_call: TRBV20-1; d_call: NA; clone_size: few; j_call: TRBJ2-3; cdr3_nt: TGCAGTGCTCACGGGTCCCGTTCAGATACGCAGTATTTT; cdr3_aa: CSAHGSRSDTQYF
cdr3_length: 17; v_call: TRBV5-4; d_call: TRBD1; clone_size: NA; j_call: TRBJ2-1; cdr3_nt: TGTGCCAGCAGCTCGCTAAGGACAGGGGCCTCCTACAATGAGCAGTTCTTC; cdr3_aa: CASSSLRTGASYNEQFF
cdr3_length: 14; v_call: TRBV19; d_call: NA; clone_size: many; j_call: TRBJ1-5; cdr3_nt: TGTGCCAGTAGTCCTGCTCGAAAAGTTCCGCCCCAGCATTTT; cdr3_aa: CASSPARKVPPQHF
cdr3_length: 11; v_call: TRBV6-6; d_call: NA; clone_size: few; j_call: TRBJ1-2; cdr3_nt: TGTGCCAGCAGTGCTAACTATGGCTACACCTTC; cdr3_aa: CASSANYGYTF
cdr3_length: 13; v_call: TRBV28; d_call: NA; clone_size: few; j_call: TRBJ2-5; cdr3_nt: TGTGCCAGCAGTTTATCGGACCCGGAGACCCAGTACTTC; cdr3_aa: CASSLSDPETQYF
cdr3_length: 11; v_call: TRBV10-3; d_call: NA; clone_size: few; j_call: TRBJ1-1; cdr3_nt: TGTGCCATCAGTGAGGGGCGGGAAGCTTTCTTT; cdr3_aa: CAISEGREAFF
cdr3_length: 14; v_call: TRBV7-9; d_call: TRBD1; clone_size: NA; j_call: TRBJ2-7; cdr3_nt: TGTGCCAGCAGCTCCCCGGGACAGACCTACGAGCAGTACTTC; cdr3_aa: CASSSPGQTYEQYF
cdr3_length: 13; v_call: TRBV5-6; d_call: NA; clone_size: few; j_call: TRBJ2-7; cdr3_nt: TGTGCCAGCAGCGCGTGGTACTCCTACGAGCAGTACTTC; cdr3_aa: CASSAWYSYEQYF
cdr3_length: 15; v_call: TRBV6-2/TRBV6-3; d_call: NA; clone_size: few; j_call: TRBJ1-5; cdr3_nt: TGTGCCAGCAGACCTTCCGGAATCAGCAATCAGCCCCAGCATTTT; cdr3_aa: CASRPSGISNQPQHF
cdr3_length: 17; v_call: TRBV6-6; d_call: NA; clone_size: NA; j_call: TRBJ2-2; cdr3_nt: TGTGCCAGCAGTTATCCCAGCGGGTCCGCGAACACCGGGGAGCTGTTTTTT; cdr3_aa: CASSYPSGSANTGELFF
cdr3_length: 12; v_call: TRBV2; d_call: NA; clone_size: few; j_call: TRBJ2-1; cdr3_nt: TGTGCCAGCAGTGAAACACAGGGCGAGCAGTTCTTC; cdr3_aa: CASSETQGEQFF
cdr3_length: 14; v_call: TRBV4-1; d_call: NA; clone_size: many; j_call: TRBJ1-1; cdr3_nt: TGCGCCAGCAGCCAACCCCGAAGGAACACTGAAGCTTTCTTT; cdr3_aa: CASSQPRRNTEAFF
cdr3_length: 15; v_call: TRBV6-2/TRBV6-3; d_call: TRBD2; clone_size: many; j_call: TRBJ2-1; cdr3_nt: TGTGCCAGCAAGGGACTAGCGGGGCGGAACAATGAGCAGTTCTTC; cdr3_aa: CASKGLAGRNNEQFF
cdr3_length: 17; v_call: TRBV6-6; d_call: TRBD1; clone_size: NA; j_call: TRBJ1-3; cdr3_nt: TGTGCCAGCAGTTACAACCTCCGAAGGGGGCTCGGAAACACCATATATTTT; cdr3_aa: CASSYNLRRGLGNTIYF
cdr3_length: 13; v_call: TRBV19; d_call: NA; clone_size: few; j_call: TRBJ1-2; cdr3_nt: TGTGCCAGTAGTATAGCCCCTCCGGGAGGCTACACCTTC; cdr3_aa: CASSIAPPGGYTF
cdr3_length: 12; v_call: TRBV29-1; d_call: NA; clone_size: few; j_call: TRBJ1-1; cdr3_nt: TGCAGCGTTGATATAAGGGGGACTGAAGCTTTCTTT; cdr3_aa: CSVDIRGTEAFF
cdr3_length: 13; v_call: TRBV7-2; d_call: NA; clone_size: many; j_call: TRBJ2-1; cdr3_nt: TGTGCCAGCAGCCTGGATCTGAGCAATGAGCAGTTCTTC; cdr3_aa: CASSLDLSNEQFF
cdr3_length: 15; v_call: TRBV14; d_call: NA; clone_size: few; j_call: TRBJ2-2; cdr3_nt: TGTGCCAGCAGCCAATATTCACAGAACACCGGGGAGCTGTTTTTT; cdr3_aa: CASSQYSQNTGELFF
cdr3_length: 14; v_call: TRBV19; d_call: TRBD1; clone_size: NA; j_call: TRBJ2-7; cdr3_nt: TGTGCCAGTAGTCTCGGGGACAGGTCTTCCAAGCAGTACTTC; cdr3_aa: CASSLGDRSSKQYF